This TCR beta chain came from a study of cytomegalovirus exposure and HLA in healthy donors (dated by TCRdb to between 2016 and 2019). Describing the broader study: In an earlier analysis of roughly 590 of the donors, 276 Gb of sequence data and 100 million or so unique TCR beta sequences from about 179 million T cells were reported. In the later analysis, no new phenotypic data were used to find candidate immune exposures; instead, reliance was placed on TCR beta sequences and their occurrence across donors. An earlier analysis of fewer than 750 of the donors used high-throughput TCR beta sequencing to judge whether each TCR beta V gene segment behaved as functional or pseudogenic. All discovery cohort repertoires had been generated on a single sequencing platform. A later analysis re-examined previously published TCR beta repertoires from more than 550 donors and added high-resolution HLA genotyping to investigate patterns of TCR occurrence. Typing coverage differed by locus: A, B, C, DRB1 and DQB1 were typed in about 629-640 donors, DQA1 in about 510, DPA1 in 606, and DPB1 in 400 to 490. Of the roughly 400 genotyped donors, approximately 83% fell in the genetic ancestry cluster associated with self-reported Caucasian donors. The study profiled the T cell repertoires of hundreds of subjects by immunosequencing and related them to cytomegalovirus serostatus. In a later genetic analysis, genome-wide SNP genotypes for about 55% of the 666 donors were used, and that subset was treated as a discovery cohort. An early release covering roughly 640 HLA-typed donors comprised 250 to 350 gigabases of sequencing data and around 80 million unique TCR sequences. Four to six DR-DQ haplotypes were handled as single units for association and clustering, since linkage in the cohort was strong. The aim of the study was to test whether cataloging public T cell receptors could identify signatures of past pathogen exposure. Besides the first cohort of 550 to 750 subjects, a separate validation cohort made up of 120 different subjects was used. HLA typing covered class I and class II loci at four-digit resolution. High-throughput TCR immunosequencing, statistical association of individual TCRs with disease status, and machine learning were combined to predict cytomegalovirus infection status. Donor age, sex, ethnicity and CMV serostatus were compiled alongside the repertoire data. Among 398 genotyped donors of the cohort, an average of around 240,000 unique TCR beta nucleotide sequences were sequenced per donor, roughly a sixth of them non-productive.

What the work shows at the level of the full study, not this receptor alone: In an earlier analysis of approximately 590 of the donors, most TCR beta V segments appeared in productive rearrangements about 87% or about 30% of the time, broadly matching IMGT annotations. In a later analysis, HLA-associated TCR beta chains showed more clonal expansion and lower generation probabilities than non-associated chains that were equally common. According to a later analysis, parvovirus B19, influenza, CMV and Epstein-Barr virus appeared linked to several top co-occurrence clusters. HLA typing was unavailable for some donors at each locus, so association tests used only the typed subset. In a later analysis, TCR association rates were found to vary across HLA loci, with the most associated TCRs seen for DRB1 alleles and the fewest for HLA-C alleles. According to a later genetic analysis, donors in an Asian-associated ancestry cluster had fewer N-insertions in productive TCRs than the approximately 710-donor mean. The authors suggested that the approach could potentially be generalized to other disease states and immunological phenotypes. In this cohort, only TCR beta chains were sequenced, and detectable features were limited by the absence of alpha or paired-chain data. Assigning TCR associations to individual alleles was difficult when HLA alleles, especially DR and DQ, strongly co-occurred. A few of the identified cytomegalovirus-associated TCR beta chains were confirmed in vitro to be specific for cytomegalovirus antigens. Correlated functional status among segregating V segments might reflect linkage disequilibrium, but an unknown experimental factor could not be ruled out. The sequencing pipeline was judged likely to have produced a cluster of highly shared sequence variants as a technical artifact. Some IMGT-functional V segments, including TRBV6-2 and TRBV6-3, could not be distinguished by the 87-base-pair reads and were therefore excluded. Presence/absence analyses assumed roughly uniform sequencing depth across donors, an assumption that may not hold. A further reported finding was that TCR beta sequences accurately predicted the HLA-A and HLA-B alleles for most subjects in the first cohort. A later analysis found that most CMV-associated TCR beta chains appeared HLA-restricted, with HLA associations seemingly driven largely by CMV exposure. Most TCR sequences were observed very rarely across donors, whereas some public TCRs were present in many individuals. Cytomegalovirus status was reported to be diagnosed by the classifier with high specificity and sensitivity in both the original and validation cohorts. In the study, about 150 TCR beta chains were listed as associated with cytomegalovirus. Because counts were too low, about 15 rarely observed V segments, including chromosome 9 orphons, were left out of the earlier analysis of roughly 600 of the donors. Specific HLA alleles were associated with roughly 17,000 TCR beta sequences at a false discovery rate of 0.05 in a later analysis. In a later genetic analysis, a missense DCLRE1C variant was associated with V-gene and J-gene trimming of TCR beta chains, and the association was replicated in an independent cohort. CMV serostatus was the only immune exposure information available for the cohort.

In this sample, this clone turned up once. Its cognate antigen has yet to be identified. Base qualities are not at hand, and no much larger clone is one base apart. Library prep was done by the immunoSEQ multiplex PCR assay. A mixture of 60 forward primers for TCR Vbeta segments and 13 reverse primers for TCR Jbeta segments was used in the multiplex PCR. The CDR3 region of rearranged TCR beta genes was amplified from genomic DNA with a multiplex PCR assay. On the Illumina HiSeq System, the amplified TCR beta libraries were sequenced as 87-base-pair reads. Per the source publication's procedure: In a later analysis, around 80 million unique TCR beta chains were counted across the 650 to 700 repertoires, and roughly 11 million of these chains were shared by at least two donors. Raw reads were error-corrected and collapsed into unique sequences by a nearest-neighbor algorithm in which closely related sequences were merged to remove PCR and sequencing errors. Alignment of CDR3 sequences to IMGT reference sequences was used to assign V, D and J gene segments. Each retained sequence needed at least a six-nucleotide match to both a V gene segment and a J gene segment. Rearrangements were classified as productive when the CDR3 lacked stop codons and remained in frame with V and J, and all other rearrangements were classified as non-productive. CDR3 was defined by IMGT convention, running from the second conserved V-encoded cysteine to the conserved J-encoded phenylalanine. In an earlier analysis of more than 550 of the donors, sequences lacking an unambiguous match to a single V gene segment were excluded. In an earlier analysis of around 590 of the donors, a V segment was called functional when productive rearrangements were above 56.7%, and segregating when the standard deviation between donors exceeded 5%. A statistical classification framework was built to diagnose cytomegalovirus status from the catalog of TCR beta chain sequences. V and J gene assignment, in a later analysis, came from comparing TCR nucleotide sequences with IMGT/GENE-DB human TR gene sequences. In a later analysis, CDR3 sequences and most-parsimonious VDJ recombination scenarios were assigned using the TCRdist pipeline. In a later analysis, every TCR beta chain was defined by the combination of its CDR3 amino acid sequence and its V-gene family, and reads without a unique V-gene family were dropped. In a later analysis, 450 to 600 highly shared, low-generation-probability nucleotide sequences were removed to address suspected cross-contamination and a sequencing artifact. In a later analysis, a clonal expansion index for each public chain was calculated from normalized within-repertoire ranks of inferred template counts. A later analysis computed generation probabilities with a VDJ recombination model fitted to out-of-frame rearrangements, and checked the results against IGoR. In a later analysis, hypergeometric tests were used to score TCR-TCR, TCR-HLA and TCR-CMV co-occurrence, with a repertoire-size bias correction applied to TCR pairs. To estimate false discovery rates, a later analysis permuted the HLA or CMV assignments 20 times. In a later analysis, co-occurring TCRs were grouped using DBSCAN, and TCRdist sequence similarity was added for clustering within HLA-allele-positive subsets. Co-occurrence clustering excluded repertoires with fewer than 30,000 or more than 120,000 public chains, plus five with anomalous nucleotide sharing. The table comes from immuneACCESS by way of TCRdb, which keeps in-frame sequences with V and J called. Part of the clones is missing from these tables; in studies checked, under half for an unresolved V gene and the rest for unknown reasons. That table furnishes V, J and clone size, whereas the DNA furnished D and trimming. Across this sample there are approximately 200,000 clones, with about 80% seen only once. The ten largest clonotypes hold roughly a sixth of the sample.

CDR1 and CDR2 (MDHEN, SYDVKM) derive from the germline V gene. V lost 5 bases and J lost 1 base, and the count of bases not matched to a germline gene is 3. CDR3 length: 14 amino acids, cysteine to phenylalanine. Only CDR3 DNA remains: 42 bases, in frame from the first base. The cohort comprised some 680 healthy bone marrow donors. Cohort members were all nominally healthy when sampled, although unrecorded immune exposures were likely present. The donor was CMV seronegative and belonged to the group of 380 or so seronegative cohort members. Each donor provided a peripheral blood sample, and peripheral blood mononuclear cells were used for TCR beta sequencing. Genomic DNA extraction from the blood cell samples was performed with the Qiagen DNeasy Blood Extraction Kit.

Sample: PBMCs. The sequence links TRBV28 to TRBJ2-7; a stretch of 9 junction bases matches TRBD2. The sequence derives from a man aged 40-49 years in good health and CMV-seronegative. Here the CDR3 is given as CASSTSGYSYEQYF. Here is the DNA: TGTGCCAGCAGTACTAGCGGGTATTCCTACGAGCAGTACTTC. With the rest looked up from the reference TRBV28 and TRBJ2-7 genes rather than sequenced, the full variable domain is DVKVTQSSRYLVKRTGEKVFLECVQDMDHENMFWYRQDPGLGLRLIYFSYDVKMKEKGDIPEGYSVSREKKERFSLILESASTNQTSMYLCASSTSGYSYEQYFGPGTRLTVT.